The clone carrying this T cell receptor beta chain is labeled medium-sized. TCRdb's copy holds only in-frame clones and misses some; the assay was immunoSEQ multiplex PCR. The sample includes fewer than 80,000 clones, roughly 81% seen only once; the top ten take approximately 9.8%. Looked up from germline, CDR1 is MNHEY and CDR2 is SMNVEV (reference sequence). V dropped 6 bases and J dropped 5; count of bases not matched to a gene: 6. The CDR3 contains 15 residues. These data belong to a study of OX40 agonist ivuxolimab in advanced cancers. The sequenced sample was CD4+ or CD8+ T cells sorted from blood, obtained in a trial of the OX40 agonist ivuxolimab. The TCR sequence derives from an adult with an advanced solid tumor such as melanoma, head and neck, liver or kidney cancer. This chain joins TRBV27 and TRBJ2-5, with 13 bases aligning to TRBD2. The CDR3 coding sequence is TGTGCCAGCAGGGGACTAGCGGGGACCAGGGAGACCCAGTACTTC. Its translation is CASRGLAGTRETQYF.